The rows below give T cell receptor beta chains drawn from one sample of a study of shared clonotypes between healthy human individuals. The method was immunoSEQ multiplex PCR; TCRdb's version includes in-frame clones alone and lacks a portion of them. The sample has millions of clones, approximately 95% seen once. Sequenced: naive CD4+ T cells from PBMCs. All receptors derive from a man aged 18 to 29 in good health. Some clones in this sample may be carry-over from other donors' samples. CDR3s include the opening cysteine and the closing phenylalanine or tryptophan. A D gene is named only where the DNA matches it firmly. Clone size, where shown, is once, few, many, or a class for clones that have expanded.

v_gene,abundance,j_gene,len,d_gene,CDR3aa,CDR3nt
TRBV6-4,few,TRBJ2-2,14,.,CASSDGTNTGELFF,TGTGCCAGCAGTGACGGGACAAACACCGGGGAGCTGTTTTTT
TRBV9,.,TRBJ1-4,15,.,CASSVGGPTNEKLFF,TGTGCCAGCAGCGTAGGGGGACCAACTAATGAAAAACTGTTTTTT
TRBV23-1,.,TRBJ1-1,16,.,CASSRVRPGVGTEAFF,TGCGCCAGCAGTCGAGTCCGCCCAGGGGTAGGAACTGAAGCTTTCTTT
TRBV20-1,few,TRBJ1-1,11,.,CSADGGPEAFF,TGCAGTGCCGACGGGGGGCCTGAAGCTTTCTTT
TRBV11-2,.,TRBJ2-3,13,.,CASSTGVTDTQYF,TGTGCCAGCAGCACGGGGGTCACAGATACGCAGTATTTT
TRBV27,.,TRBJ2-6,17,.,CASRRDSLAPGANVLTF,TGTGCCAGCAGGCGGGACAGTTTGGCTCCTGGGGCCAACGTCCTGACTTTC
TRBV28,.,TRBJ2-5,14,.,CASSSQTGQETQYF,TGTGCCAGCAGTTCACAGACAGGACAAGAGACCCAGTACTTC
TRBV30,.,TRBJ2-5,14,.,CAWSVGYGQETQYF,TGTGCCTGGAGTGTAGGGTATGGGCAAGAGACCCAGTACTTC
TRBV7-9,few,TRBJ1-3,15,.,CASSSTGLSGNTIYF,TGTGCCAGCAGTTCGACAGGCCTCTCTGGAAACACCATATATTTT
TRBV9,.,TRBJ2-3,14,.,CASSSPGTLTTQYF,TGTGCCAGCAGCTCCCCCGGGACACTCACTACGCAGTATTTT
TRBV2,.,TRBJ1-1,14,.,CASSLQGMNTEAFF,TGTGCCAGCAGCCTACAGGGTATGAACACTGAAGCTTTCTTT
TRBV11-2,.,TRBJ2-6,17,.,CASSLDGWGSGANVLTF,TGTGCCAGCAGCTTAGACGGATGGGGCTCTGGGGCCAACGTCCTGACTTTC
TRBV11-2,.,TRBJ2-1,15,.,CASSPLGVSYNEQFF,TGTGCCAGCAGTCCCTTGGGGGTCTCCTACAATGAGCAGTTCTTC
TRBV11-1,.,TRBJ2-3,16,TRBD2,CASSPGLAASQDTQYF,TGTGCCAGCAGCCCCGGACTAGCGGCCAGTCAAGATACGCAGTATTTT
TRBV7-8,.,TRBJ2-7,18,TRBD2,CATTRGLAGGSLPREQYF,TGTGCCACTACCAGAGGTCTAGCGGGAGGGAGCCTCCCGCGCGAGCAGTACTTC
TRBV5-1,.,TRBJ1-4,15,.,CASSQTPLGQVKLFF,TGCGCCAGCAGCCAGACGCCTCTGGGTCAGGTGAAACTGTTTTTT
TRBV6-5,few,TRBJ1-5,14,.,CASTSRFGNQPQHF,TGTGCCAGCACCTCAAGGTTTGGCAATCAGCCCCAGCATTTT
TRBV7-9,.,TRBJ2-5,14,TRBD1,CASTFDRGVETQYF,TGTGCCAGCACCTTCGACAGGGGGGTAGAGACCCAGTACTTC
TRBV21-1,.,TRBJ2-3,22,.,CASSKLTTRGSTLAHPDGTQYF,TGTGCCAGCAGCAAACTTACAACCCGGGGGTCTACCCTCGCCCATCCAGATGGTACGCAGTATTTT
TRBV28,.,TRBJ1-5,14,.,CASVLGRRNQPQHF,TGTGCCAGCGTTTTGGGTCGCCGGAATCAGCCCCAGCATTTT
TRBV5-1,.,TRBJ2-7,15,.,CASSLVYGTSYEQYF,TGCGCCAGCAGCTTGGTTTACGGGACGTCCTACGAGCAGTACTTC
TRBV7-2,.,TRBJ2-7,11,.,CASSARTEQYF,TGTGCCAGCAGCGCTCGTACCGAGCAGTACTTC
TRBV5-4,few,TRBJ2-1,15,TRBD2,CASSLTSGSYNEQFF,TGTGCCAGCAGCTTGACTAGCGGGAGCTACAATGAGCAGTTCTTC
TRBV9,.,TRBJ2-5,17,TRBD1,CASSVGSGQGGQETQYF,TGTGCCAGCAGCGTAGGATCGGGACAGGGAGGCCAAGAGACCCAGTACTTC
TRBV5-1,once,TRBJ1-1,18,TRBD1,CASSSSLLSQGARTEAFF,TGCGCCAGCAGCTCCTCCCTTTTGTCACAGGGGGCCCGCACTGAAGCTTTCTTT
TRBV5-3,once,TRBJ1-1,11,.,CAAKGNTEAFF,TGTGCGGCGAAGGGGAACACTGAAGCTTTCTTT
TRBV2,.,TRBJ2-2,15,TRBD2,CASSPSGGWTGELFF,TGTGCCAGCAGTCCTAGCGGAGGATGGACCGGGGAGCTGTTTTTT
TRBV6-4,.,TRBJ2-3,18,TRBD2,CASSASGTSGSTADTQYF,TGTGCCAGCAGTGCCTCCGGGACTAGCGGGAGTACTGCAGATACGCAGTATTTT
TRBV5-1,.,TRBJ2-3,13,.,CASSLPGFGAQYF,TGCGCCAGCAGCTTACCCGGGTTTGGGGCGCAGTATTTT
TRBV6-1,.,TRBJ1-2,15,TRBD1,CASSEGTGSLGGYTF,TGTGCCAGCAGTGAGGGGACAGGTTCCTTGGGTGGCTACACCTTC
TRBV14,.,TRBJ2-3,19,TRBD2,CASRPLPGLAGGRQDTQYF,TGTGCCAGCAGACCCCTTCCGGGACTAGCGGGAGGGCGTCAAGATACGCAGTATTTT
TRBV9,.,TRBJ1-3,15,TRBD1,CASSATGARGNTIYF,TGTGCCAGCAGCGCGACAGGGGCGCGTGGAAACACCATATATTTT
TRBV7-9,.,TRBJ1-3,18,.,CASSLAVFNRVSGNTIYF,TGTGCCAGCAGCTTAGCGGTGTTTAACAGGGTCTCTGGAAACACCATATATTTT
TRBV6-1,.,TRBJ1-3,17,TRBD1,CASSARTGGGLIDTIYF,TGTGCCAGCAGTGCCAGGACAGGGGGCGGATTAATCGACACCATATATTTT
TRBV5-1,once,TRBJ2-1,15,.,CASSSLGGAYNEQFF,TGCGCCAGCAGCTCCCTCGGGGGCGCGTACAATGAGCAGTTCTTC
TRBV7-3,once,TRBJ2-6,14,TRBD2,CASSSGGGSNVLTF,TGTGCCAGCAGCTCGGGGGGAGGTTCCAACGTCCTGACTTTC
TRBV6-5,.,TRBJ1-5,11,.,CASGVNQPQHF,TGTGCCAGCGGAGTCAATCAGCCCCAGCATTTT
TRBV5-1,.,TRBJ2-5,12,TRBD2,CASRLAGETQYF,TGCGCCAGCAGACTAGCGGGAGAGACCCAGTACTTC
TRBV9,.,TRBJ1-2,15,.,CASSGYRAINYGYTF,TGTGCCAGCAGCGGGTACAGGGCTATTAACTATGGCTACACCTTC
TRBV25-1,few,TRBJ2-1,11,.,CASSPYNEQFF,TGTGCCAGCAGTCCCTACAATGAGCAGTTCTTC